This T cell receptor (beta chain) is drawn from a study of beta chain features in type 1 diabetes. Study context: All samples yielded 85 million to 130 million examined sorted cells.

Broader study findings: All four CD4+ subsets from Type 1 diabetes patients carried moderately but significantly shorter TCRB CDR3s. Type 1 diabetes patients showed fewer insertions and more deletions at VDJ junctions. Amplification by PCR could prefer shorter templates, with the same effect in patients and controls.

Notes on this clone: Its antigen is not known.

V trimming: 6 bases; J trimming: 2 bases; junction bases outside the gene matches: 3. The CDR3 sequence is 15 residues long. CDR1 and CDR2 from the germline V gene are SGHNT and YENEEA. Expressed TCRB transcripts were sequenced, since all the RNA that had been isolated was reverse transcribed. Method: immunoSEQ multiplex PCR; TCRdb's copy keeps in-frame clones and lacks some. The sample records under 350,000 clones, around 24% being singletons. The chain links TRBV11-3 to TRBJ1-5; TRBD1 matches 11 bases. The sequence derives from a woman aged 25-40 years with type 1 diabetes. Sequencing input: naive CD4+ T cells from blood. The chain's CDR3 is CASRDRGPGNQPQHF. The CDR3 DNA reads TGTGCCAGCAGGGACAGGGGGCCTGGCAATCAGCCCCAGCATTTT.